Below, one T cell receptor beta chain is given with its context. Its antigen remains unknown. These data belong to a study of shared clonotypes between healthy human individuals. Regarding the study as a whole: Sampling involved blood alone; tissue repertoires likely differ.

Only in-frame clones appear in the TCRdb table, and some are missing; sequencing was by immunoSEQ multiplex PCR. This sample has about 500,000 clones, with about 74% found just once. CDR3 length equals 15 residues. The germline V and J ends were trimmed by 4 bases and 4 bases, with 15 bases remaining between them. Germline V gene data show CDR1 as SGHNT and CDR2 as YYREEE (reference sequence). This chain joins TRBV5-4 and TRBJ2-1; TRBD1 is a possible D gene (6 bases). Sequencing input: PBMCs. The receptor was derived from a woman in her thirties or forties in good health. Some clones in this sample may be carry-over from other donors' samples. The CDR3 here is CASSQGGPGYNEQFF. The CDR3 coding sequence is TGTGCCAGCAGCCAAGGGGGACCCGGGTACAATGAGCAGTTCTTC.